This TCR beta chain originates from a study of cytomegalovirus exposure and HLA in healthy donors (dated by TCRdb to 2016 to 2017). Looking at the study overall: In an earlier analysis of under 600 of the donors, 250 to 350 Gb of sequence data and roughly 100 million unique TCR beta sequences from roughly 190 million T cells were reported. Roughly 290 gigabases of sequencing data and 70 million to 100 million unique TCR sequences made up an early release that covered some 640 HLA-typed donors. Among the roughly 400 genotyped donors, 75% to 90% belonged to the genetic ancestry cluster associated with self-reported Caucasian donors. The study aimed to test whether cataloging public T cell receptors could reveal signatures of past pathogen exposure. The T cell repertoires of 700 or so subjects were profiled by immunosequencing and related to cytomegalovirus serostatus. In addition to the first cohort of approximately 650 subjects, a separate validation cohort of about 120 different subjects was used. To predict cytomegalovirus infection status, the study brought together high-throughput TCR immunosequencing, statistical association of individual TCRs with disease status, and machine learning. A later analysis re-analyzed previously published TCR beta repertoires from approximately 700 donors and added high-resolution HLA genotyping to study TCR occurrence patterns. Rather than using new phenotypic data, the later analysis identified candidate immune exposures from TCR beta sequences and from how often those sequences occurred across donors. An earlier analysis of 587 of the donors used high-throughput TCR beta sequencing to judge whether each TCR beta V gene segment behaved as functional or pseudogenic. Donor age, sex, ethnicity and CMV serostatus were compiled alongside the repertoire data. A later genetic analysis took genome-wide SNP genotypes for about 55% of the roughly 670 donors and used that subset as a discovery cohort. All discovery cohort repertoires had been generated on a single sequencing platform. Class I and class II HLA loci were covered by the typing at four-digit resolution. The number of donors typed differed by locus, with 629-630 for A, B, C, DRB1 and DQB1, more than 500 for DQA1, 600 to 610 for DPA1, and some 470 for DPB1. About 5 DR-DQ haplotypes were handled as single units for association and clustering, since linkage in the cohort was strong. Across some 400 genotyped donors of the cohort, an average of roughly 200,000 unique TCR beta nucleotide sequences per donor were sequenced, and approximately 19% of those sequences were non-productive. What the authors observed across the whole study: In vitro tests confirmed that a few of the cytomegalovirus-associated TCR beta chains recognize cytomegalovirus antigens. Only TCR beta chains were sequenced in this cohort, and the absence of alpha or paired-chain data limited detectable features. A further reported finding was that TCR beta sequences accurately predicted the HLA-A and HLA-B alleles for most subjects in the first cohort. In a later analysis, over 15,000 TCR beta sequences were associated with specific HLA alleles at a false discovery rate of 0.05. The classifier was reported to diagnose cytomegalovirus status with high specificity and sensitivity in both the original cohort and the validation cohort. In a later analysis, the rate of TCR association differed among HLA loci, with DRB1 alleles having the most associated TCRs and HLA-C alleles having the fewest. A cluster of highly shared sequence variants was judged likely to represent a technical artifact of the sequencing pipeline. Linkage disequilibrium might explain the correlated functional status among segregating V segments, but an unknown experimental factor could not be excluded. Because counts were too low, about 18 rarely observed V segments, including chromosome 9 orphons, were left out of the earlier analysis of 587 of the donors. When HLA alleles, especially DR and DQ, strongly co-occurred, TCR associations were difficult to assign to individual alleles. The presence/absence analyses assumed that sequencing depth was roughly uniform across donors, and that assumption may not be true. According to the authors, the approach could potentially be generalized to other disease states and immunological phenotypes. Most CMV-associated TCR beta chains appeared to be HLA-restricted in a later analysis, and the HLA associations seemed to be driven largely by CMV exposure. A later analysis found that HLA-associated TCR beta chains were more clonally expanded and had lower generation probabilities than equally common non-associated chains. A later analysis reported that several top co-occurrence clusters appeared linked to parvovirus B19, influenza, CMV and Epstein-Barr virus. While some public TCRs were present in many individuals, most TCR sequences turned up only very rarely across donors. In a later genetic analysis, a missense DCLRE1C variant was associated with V-gene and J-gene trimming of TCR beta chains, and the association was replicated in an independent cohort. Broadly in line with IMGT annotations, most TCR beta V segments showed up in productive rearrangements about 90% or about 30% of the time in an earlier analysis of approximately 600 of the donors. A total of around 150 TCR beta chains were listed by the study as associated with cytomegalovirus. Immune exposure information for the cohort was limited to CMV serostatus. HLA typing was unavailable for some donors at each locus, so association tests used only the typed subset. A later genetic analysis reported fewer N-insertions in productive TCRs among donors in an Asian-associated ancestry cluster than the roughly 650-donor mean.

The library was prepared using the immunoSEQ multiplex PCR assay. For the multiplex PCR, a mixture combining 60 forward primers for TCR Vbeta segments and 13 reverse primers for TCR Jbeta segments was used. The CDR3 region of rearranged TCR beta genes was amplified from genomic DNA by a multiplex PCR assay. The amplified TCR beta libraries were sequenced on the Illumina HiSeq System as 87-base-pair reads. Per the original workflow: A later analysis counted approximately 76 million unique TCR beta chains across the 640 or so repertoires, and some 12 million of these chains were shared by at least two donors. Raw reads were error-corrected and collapsed into unique sequences with a nearest-neighbor algorithm that merged closely related sequences to remove PCR and sequencing errors. CDR3 sequences were aligned to IMGT reference sequences to assign V, D and J gene segments. Each retained sequence needed at least a six-nucleotide match to both a V gene segment and a J gene segment. Rearrangements were called productive when the CDR3 lacked stop codons and stayed in frame with V and J; all others were non-productive. CDR3 was defined by IMGT convention, running from the second conserved V-encoded cysteine to the conserved J-encoded phenylalanine. The earlier analysis of roughly 590 of the donors excluded sequences that lacked an unambiguous match to a single V gene segment. In an earlier analysis of 587 of the donors, V segments were called functional above 56.7% productive rearrangements and were called segregating when the between-donor standard deviation exceeded 5%. A statistical classification framework was built for diagnosing cytomegalovirus status from the catalog of TCR beta chain sequences. A later analysis assigned V and J genes by comparing TCR nucleotide sequences with IMGT/GENE-DB human TR gene sequences. The TCRdist pipeline was used in a later analysis to assign CDR3 sequences and most-parsimonious VDJ recombination scenarios. A later analysis defined each TCR beta chain by its CDR3 amino acid sequence plus V-gene family, and excluded reads lacking a unique V-gene family. In a later analysis, approximately 590 highly shared, low-generation-probability nucleotide sequences were removed to address suspected cross-contamination and a sequencing artifact. For each public chain, a later analysis derived a clonal expansion index from normalized ranks of inferred template counts within each repertoire. Generation probabilities in a later analysis came from a VDJ recombination model fitted to out-of-frame rearrangements, and those results were checked against IGoR. In a later analysis, hypergeometric tests were used to score TCR-TCR, TCR-HLA and TCR-CMV co-occurrence, with a repertoire-size bias correction applied to TCR pairs. In a later analysis, false discovery rates were estimated by permuting HLA or CMV assignments 20 times. In a later analysis, co-occurring TCRs were grouped using DBSCAN, and TCRdist sequence similarity was added for clustering within HLA-allele-positive subsets. Repertoires with fewer than 30,000 or more than 120,000 public chains, plus five repertoires with anomalous nucleotide sharing, were excluded from co-occurrence clustering. Held by TCRdb, this immuneACCESS table contains in-frame sequences only and omits some clones. Under half of the omission traces to an unresolved V gene where checked; the cause of the rest is unknown. D and trimming come from the DNA, and the V and J calls and clone size come from that table. The sample's clone listing holds fewer than 75,000 clones. The ten biggest clones cover more than 15% of the sample.

A word on this clone: The clone's antigen remains unknown.

In total, roughly 710 healthy bone marrow donors made up the cohort. All cohort members were sampled while nominally healthy, although unrecorded immune exposures were likely present. The donor tested CMV seronegative and was one of the 352 seronegative cohort members. A peripheral blood sample was provided by each donor, and peripheral blood mononuclear cells were used for TCR beta sequencing. Genomic DNA extraction from the blood cell samples was performed with the Qiagen DNeasy Blood Extraction Kit. This receptor was obtained from a boy younger than 18 in good health and CMV-seronegative. Sequenced input: PBMCs.

For the CDR3, the sequence is CASQGNLNTEAFF. The sequenced DNA: TGTGCCAGTCAGGGGAATCTGAACACTGAAGCTTTCTTT. This chain is built from TRBV19 and TRBJ1-1; TRBD1 is a weak D gene call, 6 bases matching. The CDR3 has 13 amino acids, counting the end cysteine and phenylalanine. The DNA shown is the 39-base CDR3, in frame from base 1. CDR1 LNHDA and CDR2 SQIVND are derived from the germline V gene (reference sequence). V loses 8 bases, J loses 0 bases, and the germline ends lie 10 bases apart.